One sample yielded the 2 T cell receptor beta chains listed below, sequenced in a study of tumor and adjacent non-tumor tissue in lung cancer. The library came from three nested PCR rounds adapted from ARM-PCR protocols. TCRdb re-called the multiplex PCR reads with MiXCR, one entry per CDR3 protein. Altogether 65,000 to 90,000 distinct CDR3 sequences are present, under 70% being singletons, with the ten largest covering 10% to 15%. The template was RNA from unsorted bulk tissue. Sequencing was done on a sample of lung tumor tissue. All receptors derive from an older woman with non-small cell lung cancer.

Concerning this clonotype itself: The germline gene is not matched at one end of the junction; a read error may be the cause. This chain joins TRBV29-1 and TRBJ1-2, with D possibly matching TRBD1 (5 bases). The CDR3 is 13 amino acids. The V gene's germline CDR1 is SQVTM and CDR2 ANQGSEA. CDR3 loop: CSVEDKGERGYIF. The CDR3 DNA is TGCAGCGTTGAAGATAAAGGGGAGAGGGGCTACATCTTC.

Note on this clonotype: The missing conserved phenylalanine or tryptophan at the end of this CDR3 makes a read error likely. This chain links TRBV5-6 with TRBJ2-7; D is uncertain. The CDR3 sequence is 13 residues long. Germline V gene lookup returns CDR1 SGHDT and CDR2 YYEEEE. The V gene lost 8 bases and the J gene lost 3 bases, with 15 bases spanning the gap. In nucleotides, the CDR3 is TGTGCCAGTATTACGGGCTCCTTCTACGAGCAGTACCTC. Its protein product is CASITGSFYEQYL.